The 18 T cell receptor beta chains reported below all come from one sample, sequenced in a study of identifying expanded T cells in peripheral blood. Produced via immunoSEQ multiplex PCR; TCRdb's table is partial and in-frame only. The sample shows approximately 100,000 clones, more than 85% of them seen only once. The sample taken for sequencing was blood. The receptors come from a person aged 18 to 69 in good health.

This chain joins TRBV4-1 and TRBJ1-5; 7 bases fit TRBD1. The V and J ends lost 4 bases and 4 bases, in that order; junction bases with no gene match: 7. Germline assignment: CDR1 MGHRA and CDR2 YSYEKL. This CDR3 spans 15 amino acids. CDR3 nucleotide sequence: TGCGCCAGCAGCCGCCAGAGCAGGGGGAATCAGCCCCAGCATTTT. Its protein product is CASSRQSRGNQPQHF.

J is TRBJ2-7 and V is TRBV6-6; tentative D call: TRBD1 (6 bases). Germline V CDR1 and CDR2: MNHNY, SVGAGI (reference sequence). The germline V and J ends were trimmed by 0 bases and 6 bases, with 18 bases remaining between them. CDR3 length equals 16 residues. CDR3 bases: TGTGCCAGCAGTTACTCCGGGACAAGGACTCACGGCGAGCAGTACTTC. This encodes CASSYSGTRTHGEQYF.

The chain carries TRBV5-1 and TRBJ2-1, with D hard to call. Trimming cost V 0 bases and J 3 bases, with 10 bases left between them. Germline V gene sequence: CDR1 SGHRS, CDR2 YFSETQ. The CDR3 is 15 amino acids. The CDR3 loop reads CASSLADYSYNEQFF. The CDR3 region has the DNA TGCGCCAGCAGCTTGGCCGATTATAGCTACAATGAGCAGTTCTTC.

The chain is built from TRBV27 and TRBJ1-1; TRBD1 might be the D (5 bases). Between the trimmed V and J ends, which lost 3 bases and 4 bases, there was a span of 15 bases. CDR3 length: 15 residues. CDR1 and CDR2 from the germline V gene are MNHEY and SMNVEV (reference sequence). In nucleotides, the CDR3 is TGTGCCAGCAGTTTTGGGGCCGCTGGGGGCACTGAAGCTTTCTTT. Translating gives CASSFGAAGGTEAFF.

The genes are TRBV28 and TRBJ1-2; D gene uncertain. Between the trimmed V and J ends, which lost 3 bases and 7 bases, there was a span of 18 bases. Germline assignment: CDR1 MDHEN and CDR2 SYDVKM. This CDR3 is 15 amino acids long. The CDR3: CASSLAMGSSRGYTF. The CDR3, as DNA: TGTGCCAGCAGTTTGGCGATGGGTTCCTCGCGTGGCTACACCTTC.

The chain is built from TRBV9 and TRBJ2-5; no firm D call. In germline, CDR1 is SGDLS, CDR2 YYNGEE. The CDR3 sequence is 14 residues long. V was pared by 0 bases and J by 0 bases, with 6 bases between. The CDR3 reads CASSVDLYQETQYF. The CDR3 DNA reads TGTGCCAGCAGCGTAGATCTGTACCAAGAGACCCAGTACTTC. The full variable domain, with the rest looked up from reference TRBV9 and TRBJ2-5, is DSGVTQTPKHLITATGQRVTLRCSPRSGDLSVYWYQQSLDQGLQFLIQYYNGEERAKGNILERFSAQQFPDLHSELNLSSLELGDSALYFCASSVDLYQETQYFGPGTRLLVL.

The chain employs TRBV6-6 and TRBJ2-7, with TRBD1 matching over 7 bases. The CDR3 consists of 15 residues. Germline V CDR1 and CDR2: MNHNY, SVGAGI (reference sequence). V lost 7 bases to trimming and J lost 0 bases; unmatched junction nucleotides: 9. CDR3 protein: CASTSTGVSSYEQYF. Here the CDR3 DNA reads TGTGCCAGCACTTCAACAGGGGTCAGCTCCTACGAGCAGTACTTC.

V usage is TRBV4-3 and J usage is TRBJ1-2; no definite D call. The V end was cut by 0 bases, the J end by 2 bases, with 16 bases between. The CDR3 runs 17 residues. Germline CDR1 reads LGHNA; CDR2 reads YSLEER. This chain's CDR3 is CASSQDFLGSGNYGYTF. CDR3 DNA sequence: TGCGCCAGCAGCCAAGACTTTTTAGGGAGCGGCAACTATGGCTACACCTTC.

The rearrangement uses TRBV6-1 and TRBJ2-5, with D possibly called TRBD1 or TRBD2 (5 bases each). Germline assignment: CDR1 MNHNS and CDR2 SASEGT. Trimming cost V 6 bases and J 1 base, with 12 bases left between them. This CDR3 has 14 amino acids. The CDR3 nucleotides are TGTGCCAGCAGGAGGGACGGCGCCCAAGAGACCCAGTACTTC. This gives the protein CASRRDGAQETQYF.

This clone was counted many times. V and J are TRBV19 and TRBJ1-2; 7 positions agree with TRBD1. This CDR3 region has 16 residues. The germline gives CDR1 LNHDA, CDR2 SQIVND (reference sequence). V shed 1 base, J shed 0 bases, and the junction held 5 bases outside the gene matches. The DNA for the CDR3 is TGTGCCAGTAGTATAGTTCTCGGACAGGCTAACTATGGCTACACCTTC. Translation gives CASSIVLGQANYGYTF.

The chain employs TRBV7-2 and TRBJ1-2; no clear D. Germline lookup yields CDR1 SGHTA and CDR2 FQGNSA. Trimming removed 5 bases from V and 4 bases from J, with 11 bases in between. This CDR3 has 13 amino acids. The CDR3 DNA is TGTGCCAGCAGCCCCGGGGAGGTCTATGGCTACACCTTC. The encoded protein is CASSPGEVYGYTF.

In nucleotides, the CDR3 is TGTGCCAGCAGCTTAGGGGGCGTGACAGGGCAGAGCTATGGCTACACCTTC. Translated, it gives CASSLGGVTGQSYGYTF. The chain combines TRBV7-9 with TRBJ1-2; 7 bases align to TRBD1. The CDR3 is 17 residues long. V trimming: 1 base; J trimming: 4 bases; junction bases outside the gene matches: 12. Germline V gene sequence: CDR1 SEHNR, CDR2 FQNEAQ (reference sequence).

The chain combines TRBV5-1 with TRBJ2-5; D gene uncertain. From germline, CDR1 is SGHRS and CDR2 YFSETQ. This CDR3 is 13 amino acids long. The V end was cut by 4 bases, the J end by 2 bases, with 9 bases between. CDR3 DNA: TGCGCCAGCAGCACACCCCAGCAAGAGACCCAGTACTTC. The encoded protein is CASSTPQQETQYF.

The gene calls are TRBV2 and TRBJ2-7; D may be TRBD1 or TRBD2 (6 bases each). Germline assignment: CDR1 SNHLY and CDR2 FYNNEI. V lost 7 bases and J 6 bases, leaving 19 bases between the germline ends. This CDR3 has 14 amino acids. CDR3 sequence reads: CASTPGGLGPEQYF. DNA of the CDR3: TGTGCCAGCACCCCCGGGGGCCTAGGACCCGAGCAGTACTTC.

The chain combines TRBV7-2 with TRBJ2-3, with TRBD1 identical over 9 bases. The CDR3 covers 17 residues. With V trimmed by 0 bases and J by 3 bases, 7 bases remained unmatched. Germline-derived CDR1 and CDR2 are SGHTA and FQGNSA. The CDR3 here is CASSLAGTGWGTDTQYF. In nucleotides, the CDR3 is TGTGCCAGCAGCTTAGCCGGGACAGGGTGGGGTACAGATACGCAGTATTTT.

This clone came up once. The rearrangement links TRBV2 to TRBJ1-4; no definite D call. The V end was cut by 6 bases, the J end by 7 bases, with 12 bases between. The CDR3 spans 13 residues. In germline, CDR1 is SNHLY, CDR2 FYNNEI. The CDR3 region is CASSPDYFEKLFF. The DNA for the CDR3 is TGTGCCAGCAGCCCCGACTATTTTGAAAAACTGTTTTTT.

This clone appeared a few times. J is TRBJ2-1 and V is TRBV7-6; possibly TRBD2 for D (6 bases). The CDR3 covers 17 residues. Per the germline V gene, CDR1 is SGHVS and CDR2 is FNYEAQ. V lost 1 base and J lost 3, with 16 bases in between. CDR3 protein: CASSLGVLTGLYNEQFF. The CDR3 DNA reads TGTGCCAGCAGCTTAGGGGTTCTCACGGGACTCTACAATGAGCAGTTCTTC.

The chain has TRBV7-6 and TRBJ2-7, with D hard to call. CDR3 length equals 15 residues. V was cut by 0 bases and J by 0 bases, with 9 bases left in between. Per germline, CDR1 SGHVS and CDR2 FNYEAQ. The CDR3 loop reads CASSLARAASYEQYF. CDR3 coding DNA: TGTGCCAGCAGCTTAGCTCGGGCAGCCTCCTACGAGCAGTACTTC.